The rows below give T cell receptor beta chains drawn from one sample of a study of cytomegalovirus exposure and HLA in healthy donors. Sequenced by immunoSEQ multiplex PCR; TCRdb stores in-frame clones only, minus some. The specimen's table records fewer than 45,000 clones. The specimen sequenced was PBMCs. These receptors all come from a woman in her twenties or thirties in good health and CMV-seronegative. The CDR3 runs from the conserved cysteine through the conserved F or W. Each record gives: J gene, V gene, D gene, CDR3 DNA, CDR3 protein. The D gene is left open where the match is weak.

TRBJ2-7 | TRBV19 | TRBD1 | TGTGCCAGTAGTATTGGGGGACAGGGTGAGCAGTACTTC | CASSIGGQGEQYF
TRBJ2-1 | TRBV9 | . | TGTGCCAGCAGCGTGCCCGGGGGAGTTGATGAGCAGTTCTTC | CASSVPGGVDEQFF
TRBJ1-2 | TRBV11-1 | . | TGTGCCAGCAGCTCCGGTTCCCACTATGGCTACACCTTC | CASSSGSHYGYTF
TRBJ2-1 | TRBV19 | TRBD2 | TGTGCCAGCCGGGGACTAGCGGGAGGGAGCTCCTACAATGAGCAGTTCTTC | CASRGLAGGSSYNEQFF
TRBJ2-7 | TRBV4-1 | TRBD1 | TGCGCCAGCAGCCGACCGGGACAGGGGGCCAACGAGCAGTACTTC | CASSRPGQGANEQYF
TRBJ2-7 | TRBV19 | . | TGTGCCAGTAGTCCCTCCGGTTACGAGCAGTACTTC | CASSPSGYEQYF
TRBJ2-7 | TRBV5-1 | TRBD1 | TGCGCCAGCAGCTTGGTAGGGACAGGAGCCTACGAGCAGTACTTC | CASSLVGTGAYEQYF
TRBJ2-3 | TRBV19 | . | TGTGCCAGTAGAGACAAGCGACTAACCTCTAGCACAGATACGCAGTATTTT | CASRDKRLTSSTDTQYF
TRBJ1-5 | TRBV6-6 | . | TGTGCCAGCAGTTTTGGGAGGGGCAATCAGCCCCAGCATTTT | CASSFGRGNQPQHF
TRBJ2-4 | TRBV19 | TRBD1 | TGTGCCAGTAGTCGACAGGGGGAGCCAAAAAACATTCAGTACTTC | CASSRQGEPKNIQYF
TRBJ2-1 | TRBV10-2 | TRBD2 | TGCGCCACCATGCGGGGACTAGCGGGCCACAATGAGCAGTTCTTC | CATMRGLAGHNEQFF
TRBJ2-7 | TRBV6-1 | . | TGTGCCAGCAGTGGCGGCTCCTACTACGAGCAGTACTTC | CASSGGSYYEQYF
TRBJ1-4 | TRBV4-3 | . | TGCGCCAGCAGCCAAGATTGGGCGACTAATGAAAAACTGTTTTTT | CASSQDWATNEKLFF
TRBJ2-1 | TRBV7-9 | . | TGTGCCAGCAGCCCAATACCGCCGGGCAATGAGCAGTTCTTC | CASSPIPPGNEQFF
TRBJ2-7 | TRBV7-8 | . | TGTGCCAGCAGCTTCGTCACAGGGTACTACGAGCAGTACTTC | CASSFVTGYYEQYF
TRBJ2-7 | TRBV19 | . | TGTGCCAGTAGTATAGTATCCGGGGTTAACGAGCAGTACTTC | CASSIVSGVNEQYF
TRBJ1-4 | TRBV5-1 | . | TGCGCCAGCAGTCTGGGGGGTACTAATGAAAAACTGTTTTTT | CASSLGGTNEKLFF
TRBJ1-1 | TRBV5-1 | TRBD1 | TGCGCCAGCACAACCGGACAGGCGAACACTGAAGCTTTCTTT | CASTTGQANTEAFF
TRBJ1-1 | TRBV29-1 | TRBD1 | TGCAGCGTGACCAACAGGGGGCGTTTGCAGAGTTGCACTGAAGCTTTCTTT | CSVTNRGRLQSCTEAFF
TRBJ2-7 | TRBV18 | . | TGTGCCAGCTCACCAAGTTCCGGGTCAAATAGGGAGCAGTACTTC | CASSPSSGSNREQYF
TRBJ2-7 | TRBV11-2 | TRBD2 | TGTGCCAGCAGCCTGGGGCGCGCTAGCGGGAGGGCCGGGCAGTACTTC | CASSLGRASGRAGQYF
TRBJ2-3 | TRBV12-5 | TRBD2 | TGTGCTAGTGGTTTGGGGACTAGCTTTAATACGCAGTATTTT | CASGLGTSFNTQYF
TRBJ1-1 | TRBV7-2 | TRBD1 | TGTGCCAGCAGCTTAGCGACAGGGTTCGCGAACACTGAAGCTTTCTTT | CASSLATGFANTEAFF
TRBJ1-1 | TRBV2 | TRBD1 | TGTGCCAGCAGAGCCGACAGGGGGGCAGCGAACACTGAAGCTTTCTTT | CASRADRGAANTEAFF
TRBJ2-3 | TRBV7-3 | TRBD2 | TGTGCCAGCAGCCCCAGCGGGAGGACAGATACGCAGTATTTT | CASSPSGRTDTQYF
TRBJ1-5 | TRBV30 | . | TGTGCCTGGAGTGTAAATACAAGGGGTCAGCCCCAGCATTTT | CAWSVNTRGQPQHF
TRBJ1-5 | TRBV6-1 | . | TGTGCCAGCAGTTTCGGTAGCAATCAGCCCCAGCATTTT | CASSFGSNQPQHF
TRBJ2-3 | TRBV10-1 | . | TGCGCCAGCAGTTCAAGCGGAGGCACAGATACGCAGTATTTT | CASSSSGGTDTQYF
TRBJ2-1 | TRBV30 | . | TGTGCCTGGAGGTGGCTAGCCAATGAGCAGTTCTTC | CAWRWLANEQFF
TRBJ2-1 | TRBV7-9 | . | TGTGCCAGCAGCTTAGGGGACAATTACAATGAGCAGTTCTTC | CASSLGDNYNEQFF
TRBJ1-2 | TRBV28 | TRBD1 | TGTGCCAGTTTTCTCCGGGACAGAGAAAACTATGGCTACACCTTC | CASFLRDRENYGYTF
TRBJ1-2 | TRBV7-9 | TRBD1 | TGTGCCAGCAGCTTAGGACAGGGTGACGGCTACACCTTC | CASSLGQGDGYTF
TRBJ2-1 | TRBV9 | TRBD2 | TGTGCCAGCAGCGTAGGAGGGACTAGCTCCTACAATGAGCAGTTCTTC | CASSVGGTSSYNEQFF
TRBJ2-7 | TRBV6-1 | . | TGTGCCAGCAGCTATGAGAATACCTACGAGCAGTACTTC | CASSYENTYEQYF
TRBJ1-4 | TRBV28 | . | TGTGCCAGCAGCCGTGGGGGGGGGAGGGATGAAAAACTGTTTTTT | CASSRGGGRDEKLFF
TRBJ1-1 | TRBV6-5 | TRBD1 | TGTGCCAGCAGCCGCTACAGGGGCGGAAACACTGAAGCTTTCTTT | CASSRYRGGNTEAFF
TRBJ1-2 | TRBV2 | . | TGTGCCAGCAGTGGGGCGCCTAACTATGGCTACACCTTC | CASSGAPNYGYTF
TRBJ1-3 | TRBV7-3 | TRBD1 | TGTGCCAGCAGCCCGACAGGGTCTGGAAACACCATATATTTT | CASSPTGSGNTIYF
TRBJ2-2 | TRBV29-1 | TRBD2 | TGCAGCGTACCAGCGGGAGGGGGCCCCCGGGAGCTGTTTTTT | CSVPAGGGPRELFF
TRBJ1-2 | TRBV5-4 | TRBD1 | TGTGCCAGCAGCTTGGCCACAGGGGGCCTCACCTATGGCTACACCTTC | CASSLATGGLTYGYTF
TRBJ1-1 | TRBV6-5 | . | TGTGCCAGCAGTTACGGACAGTCGAACACTGAAGCTTTCTTT | CASSYGQSNTEAFF
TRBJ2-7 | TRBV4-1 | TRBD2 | TGCGCCAGCAGCCAAGAAAGCGGGGGATCGTACGAGCAGTACTTC | CASSQESGGSYEQYF
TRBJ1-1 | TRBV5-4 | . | TGTGCCAGCAGCTCGGGACAGAACACTGAAGCTTTCTTT | CASSSGQNTEAFF
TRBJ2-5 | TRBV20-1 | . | TGCAGTGCTAGACGGGAGACCCAGTACTTC | CSARRETQYF
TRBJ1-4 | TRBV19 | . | TGTGCCAGTAGTATCCGGGGGGGGCAGTATGGAAAACTGTTTTTT | CASSIRGGQYGKLFF
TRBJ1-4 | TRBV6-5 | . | TGTGCCAGCAGTTACTCTGCGTCCGCAACTAATGAAAAACTGTTTTTT | CASSYSASATNEKLFF
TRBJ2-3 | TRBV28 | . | TGTGCCAGCAGTCCCCGGGCAGGGAAAGTACAAGATACGCAGTATTTT | CASSPRAGKVQDTQYF
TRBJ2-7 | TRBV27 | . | TGTGCCAGCAGTTTAAGATGGGGAGAGCAGTCCTACGAGCAGTACTTC | CASSLRWGEQSYEQYF
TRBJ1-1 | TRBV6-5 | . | TGTGCCACCCACACAGGGAACACTGAAGCTTTCTTT | CATHTGNTEAFF
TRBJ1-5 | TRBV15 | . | TGTGCCACCAGCGGCAGGGGTTATAGCAATCAGCCCCAGCATTTT | CATSGRGYSNQPQHF